This T cell receptor beta chain was profiled in a study of spatial heterogeneity in lung cancer. As for the study in general: Raw reads showed each unique TCR and UMI combination turning up more than ten times on average.

This clonotype was found once. CDR3 length: 16 residues. J lost 0 bases, V lost 5 bases, and 7 bases had no gene match. CDR1 and CDR2 (germline): SGHVS, FNYEAQ. Time point given: sample taken at primary tumor resection. Whole RNA came from tumor, nontumor lung or frozen PBMC and was sequenced without being sorted. The donor population consisted of 72 patients with untreated, early-stage non-small cell lung cancer. Unique molecular identifiers tagged every individual TCR cDNA molecule. TCRdb called the 5' RACE reads again in MiXCR, with one record for every CDR3 protein. The sample includes roughly 28,000 distinct CDR3 sequences, around 8.4% of them seen just once.

The source of this sequence is a female donor with early-stage non-small cell lung cancer. The genes are TRBV7-6 and TRBJ2-3; 8 bases match TRBD1. The specimen comprised PBMCs, sampled at surgery. CDR3 sequence (DNA): TGTGCCAGCAGCCCCTTTCAGGGGGCTAGCACAGATACGCAGTATTTT. Encoded protein: CASSPFQGASTDTQYF.